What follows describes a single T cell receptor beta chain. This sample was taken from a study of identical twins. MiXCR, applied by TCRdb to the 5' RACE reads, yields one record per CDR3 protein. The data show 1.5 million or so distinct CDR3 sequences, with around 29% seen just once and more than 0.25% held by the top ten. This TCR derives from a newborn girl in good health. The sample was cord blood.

CDR3 DNA: TGTGCCAGCAGCGACCCCCTGACCGGGACTAGCGGGAGGCCCACCTACAATGAGCAGTACTTC. Translating it yields CASSDPLTGTSGRPTYNEQYF. This chain joins TRBV9 and TRBJ2-1; 15 nucleotides agree with TRBD2. The J call could be wrong; TRBJ2-7 is a better fit for the DNA end. Per the germline V gene, CDR1 is SGDLS and CDR2 is YYNGEE. The CDR3 length is 21 residues.